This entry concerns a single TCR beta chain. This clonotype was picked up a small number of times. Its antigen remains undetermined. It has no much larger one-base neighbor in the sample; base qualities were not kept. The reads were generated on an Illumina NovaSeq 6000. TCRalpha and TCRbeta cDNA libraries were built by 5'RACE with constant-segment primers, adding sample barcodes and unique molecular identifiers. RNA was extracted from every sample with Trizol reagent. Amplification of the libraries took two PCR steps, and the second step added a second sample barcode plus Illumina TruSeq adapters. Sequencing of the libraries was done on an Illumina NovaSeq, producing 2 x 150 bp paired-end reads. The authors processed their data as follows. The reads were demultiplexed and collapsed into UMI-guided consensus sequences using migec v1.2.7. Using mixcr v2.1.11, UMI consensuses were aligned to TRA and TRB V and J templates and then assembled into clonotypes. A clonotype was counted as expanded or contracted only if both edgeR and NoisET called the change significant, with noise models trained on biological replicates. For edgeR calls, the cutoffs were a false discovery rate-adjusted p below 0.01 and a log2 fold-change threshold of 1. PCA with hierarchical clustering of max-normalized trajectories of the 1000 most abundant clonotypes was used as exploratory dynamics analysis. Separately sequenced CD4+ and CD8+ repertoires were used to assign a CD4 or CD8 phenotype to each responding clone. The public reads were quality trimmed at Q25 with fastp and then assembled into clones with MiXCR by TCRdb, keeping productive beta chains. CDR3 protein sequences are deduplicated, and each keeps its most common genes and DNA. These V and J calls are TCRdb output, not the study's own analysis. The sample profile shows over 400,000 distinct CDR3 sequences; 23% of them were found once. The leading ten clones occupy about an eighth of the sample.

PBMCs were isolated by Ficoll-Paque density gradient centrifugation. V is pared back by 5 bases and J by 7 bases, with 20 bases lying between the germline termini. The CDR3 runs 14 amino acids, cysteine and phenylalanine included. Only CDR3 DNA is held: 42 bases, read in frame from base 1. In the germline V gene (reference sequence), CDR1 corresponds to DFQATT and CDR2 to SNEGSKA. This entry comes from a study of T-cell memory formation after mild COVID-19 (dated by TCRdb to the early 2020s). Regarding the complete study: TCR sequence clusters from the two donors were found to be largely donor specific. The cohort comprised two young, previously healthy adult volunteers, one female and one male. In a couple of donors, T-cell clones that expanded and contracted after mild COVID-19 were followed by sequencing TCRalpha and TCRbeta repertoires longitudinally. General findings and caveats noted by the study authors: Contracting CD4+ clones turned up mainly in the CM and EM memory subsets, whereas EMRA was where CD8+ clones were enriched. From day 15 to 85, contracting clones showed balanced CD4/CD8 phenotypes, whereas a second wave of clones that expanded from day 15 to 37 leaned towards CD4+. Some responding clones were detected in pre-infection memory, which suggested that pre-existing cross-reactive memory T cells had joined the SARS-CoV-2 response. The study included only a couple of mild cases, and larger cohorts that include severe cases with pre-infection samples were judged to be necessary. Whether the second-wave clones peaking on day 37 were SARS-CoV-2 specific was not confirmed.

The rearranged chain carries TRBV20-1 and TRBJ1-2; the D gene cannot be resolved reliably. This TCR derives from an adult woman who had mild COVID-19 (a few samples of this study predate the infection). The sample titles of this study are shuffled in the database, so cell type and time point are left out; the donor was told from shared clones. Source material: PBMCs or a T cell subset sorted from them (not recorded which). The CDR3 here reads CSAPNVGRVGGYTF. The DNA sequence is TGCAGTGCTCCGAACGTAGGGCGGGTCGGTGGCTACACCTTC.